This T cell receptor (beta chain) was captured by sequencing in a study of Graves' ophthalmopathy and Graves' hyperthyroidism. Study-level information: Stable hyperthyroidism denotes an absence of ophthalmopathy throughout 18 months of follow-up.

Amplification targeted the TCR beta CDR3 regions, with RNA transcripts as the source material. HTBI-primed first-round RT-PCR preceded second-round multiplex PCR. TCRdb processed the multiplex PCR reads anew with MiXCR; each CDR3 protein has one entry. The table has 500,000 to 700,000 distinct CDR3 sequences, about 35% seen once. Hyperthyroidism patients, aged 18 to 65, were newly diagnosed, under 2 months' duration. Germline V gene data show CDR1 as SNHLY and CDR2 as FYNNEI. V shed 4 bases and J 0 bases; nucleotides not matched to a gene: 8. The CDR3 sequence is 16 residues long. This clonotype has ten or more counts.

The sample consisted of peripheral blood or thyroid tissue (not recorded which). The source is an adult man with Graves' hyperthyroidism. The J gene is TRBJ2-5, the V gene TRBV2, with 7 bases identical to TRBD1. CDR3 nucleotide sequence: TGTGCCAGCAGTGGGGGGCCGGGACAGTACCAAGAGACCCAGTACTTC. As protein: CASSGGPGQYQETQYF.